This T cell receptor beta chain was obtained from a study of T-cell memory formation after mild COVID-19. Study background: In these data, TCR clusters were largely donor specific. General study results and limits: Within pre-infection memory, some responding clones were found, suggesting cross-reactive memory joined. Later expanders leaned CD4+, whereas day 15 to 85 contracting clones were balanced CD4/CD8.

This clonotype was found a few times. The antigen is undetermined. From 5'RACE with constant-segment primers came TCR alpha and TCR beta cDNA libraries that carried sample barcodes and UMIs. TCRdb used MiXCR to reprocess the 5' RACE reads, holding one entry per CDR3 protein. Altogether 400,000 to 500,000 distinct CDR3 sequences are present, roughly 20% being singletons, with the ten largest covering approximately 8.1%. The V gene's germline CDR1 is SGHAT and CDR2 FQNNGV. V was trimmed by 5 bases and J by 1 base, leaving 15 bases between them. The CDR3 has 15 residues. The specimen was PBMCs or a T cell subset sorted from them (not recorded which). The sequence derives from an adult woman who had mild COVID-19 (a few samples of this study predate the infection). Cell type and time point are not known. J is TRBJ2-7 and V is TRBV11-2; D ambiguous. DNA for the CDR3: TGTGCCAGCAGCCCGGAATACGCGGATTCCTACGAGCAGTACTTC. Translating gives CASSPEYADSYEQYF. The entire variable domain, with the rest obtained from reference TRBV11-2 and TRBJ2-7, is as follows: EAGVAQSPRYKIIEKRQSVAFWCNPISGHATLYWYQQILGQGPKLLIQFQNNGVVDDSQLPKDRFSAERLKGVDSTLKIQPAKLEDSAVYLCASSPEYADSYEQYFGPGTRLTVT.